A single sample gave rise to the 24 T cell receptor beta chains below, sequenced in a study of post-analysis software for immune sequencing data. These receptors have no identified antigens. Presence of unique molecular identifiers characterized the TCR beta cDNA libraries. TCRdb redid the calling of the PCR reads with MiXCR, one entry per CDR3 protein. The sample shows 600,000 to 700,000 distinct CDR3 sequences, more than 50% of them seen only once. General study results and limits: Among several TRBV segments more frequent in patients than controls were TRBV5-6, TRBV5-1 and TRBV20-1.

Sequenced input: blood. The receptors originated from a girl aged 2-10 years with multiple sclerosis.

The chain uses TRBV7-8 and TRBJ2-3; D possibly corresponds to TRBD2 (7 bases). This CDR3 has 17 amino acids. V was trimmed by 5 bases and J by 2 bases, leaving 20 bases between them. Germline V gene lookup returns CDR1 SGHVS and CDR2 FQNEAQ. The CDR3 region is CASSESARGATTDTQYF. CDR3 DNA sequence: TGTGCCAGCAGCGAATCAGCCCGGGGGGCTACCACAGATACGCAGTATTTT.

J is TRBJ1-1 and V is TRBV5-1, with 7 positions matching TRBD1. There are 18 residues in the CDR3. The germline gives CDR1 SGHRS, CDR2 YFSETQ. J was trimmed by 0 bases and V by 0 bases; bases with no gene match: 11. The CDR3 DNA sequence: TGCGCCAGCAGCTTGGCCGCCAGGGGGACGATTCTGAACACTGAAGCTTTCTTT. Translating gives CASSLAARGTILNTEAFF.

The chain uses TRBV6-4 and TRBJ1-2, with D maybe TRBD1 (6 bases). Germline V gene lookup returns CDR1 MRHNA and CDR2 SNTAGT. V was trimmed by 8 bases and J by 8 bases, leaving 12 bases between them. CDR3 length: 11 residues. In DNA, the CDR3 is TGTGCCAGCGGGGGGCCGCGCGGCTACACCTTC. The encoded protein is CASGGPRGYTF.

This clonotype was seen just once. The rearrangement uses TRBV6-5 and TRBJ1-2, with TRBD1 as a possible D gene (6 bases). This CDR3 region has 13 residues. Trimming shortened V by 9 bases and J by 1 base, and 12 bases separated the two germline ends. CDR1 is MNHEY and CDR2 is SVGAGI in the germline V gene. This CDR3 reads CASGDRFNYGYTF. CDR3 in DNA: TGTGCCAGTGGTGACAGGTTTAACTATGGCTACACCTTC.

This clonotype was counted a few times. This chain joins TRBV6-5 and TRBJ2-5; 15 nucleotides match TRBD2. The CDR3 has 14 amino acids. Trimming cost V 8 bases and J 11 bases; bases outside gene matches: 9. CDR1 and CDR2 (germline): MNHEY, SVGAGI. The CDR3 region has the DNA TGTGCCAGCGCCGGGACTAGCGGGAGGAAAGAGCAGTACTTC. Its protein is CASAGTSGRKEQYF.

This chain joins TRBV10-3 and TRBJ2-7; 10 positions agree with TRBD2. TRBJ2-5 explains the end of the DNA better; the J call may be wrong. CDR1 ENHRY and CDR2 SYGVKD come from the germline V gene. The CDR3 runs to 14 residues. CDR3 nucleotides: TGTGCCACCAACACCGGACTAGCGGATGAGACCCAGTACTTC. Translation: CATNTGLADETQYF.

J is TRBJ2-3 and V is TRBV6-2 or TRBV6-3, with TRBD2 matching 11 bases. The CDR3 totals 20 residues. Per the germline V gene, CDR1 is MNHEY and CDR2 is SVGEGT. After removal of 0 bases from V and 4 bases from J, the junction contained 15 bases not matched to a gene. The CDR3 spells CASSYSKLAGVGGGSDTQYF. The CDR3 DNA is TGTGCCAGCAGTTACTCGAAACTAGCGGGAGTTGGGGGAGGGTCAGATACGCAGTATTTT.

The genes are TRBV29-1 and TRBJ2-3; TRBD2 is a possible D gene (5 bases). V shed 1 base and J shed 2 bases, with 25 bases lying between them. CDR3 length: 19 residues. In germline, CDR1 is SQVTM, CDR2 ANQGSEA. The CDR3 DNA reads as TGCAGCGTTGAAGGAGCGGAATATCGGAATATGGTAGCCACAGATACGCAGTATTTT. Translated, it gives CSVEGAEYRNMVATDTQYF.

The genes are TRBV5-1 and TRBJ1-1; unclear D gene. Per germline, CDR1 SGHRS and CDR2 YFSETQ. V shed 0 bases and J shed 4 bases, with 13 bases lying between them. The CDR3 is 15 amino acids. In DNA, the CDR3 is TGCGCCAGCAGCTTGGGGCCAGAGACTACCACTGAAGCTTTCTTT. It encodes CASSLGPETTTEAFF.

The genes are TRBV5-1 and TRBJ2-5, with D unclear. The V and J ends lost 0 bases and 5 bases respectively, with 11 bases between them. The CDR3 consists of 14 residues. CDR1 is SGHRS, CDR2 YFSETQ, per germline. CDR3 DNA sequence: TGCGCCAGCAGCTTGGCAACGGCCAGGGAGACCCAGTACTTC. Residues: CASSLATARETQYF.

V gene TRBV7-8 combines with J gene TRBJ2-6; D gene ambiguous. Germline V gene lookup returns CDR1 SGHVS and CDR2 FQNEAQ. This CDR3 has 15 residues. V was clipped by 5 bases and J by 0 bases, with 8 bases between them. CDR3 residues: CASSHRFSGANVLTF. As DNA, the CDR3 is TGTGCCAGCAGCCACCGATTCTCTGGGGCCAACGTCCTGACTTTC.

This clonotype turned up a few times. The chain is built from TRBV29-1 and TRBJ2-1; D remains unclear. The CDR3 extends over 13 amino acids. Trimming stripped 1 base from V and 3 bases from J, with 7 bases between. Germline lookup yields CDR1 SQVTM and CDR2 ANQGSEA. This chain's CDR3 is CSVEGRNYNEQFF. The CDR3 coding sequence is TGCAGCGTTGAAGGGCGGAACTACAATGAGCAGTTCTTC.

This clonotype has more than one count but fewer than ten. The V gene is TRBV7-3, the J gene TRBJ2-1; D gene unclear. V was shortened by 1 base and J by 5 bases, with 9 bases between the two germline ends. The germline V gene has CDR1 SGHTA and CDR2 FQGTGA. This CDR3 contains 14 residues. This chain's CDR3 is CASSLNSWDNEQFF. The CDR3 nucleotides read TGTGCCAGCAGCTTAAATAGTTGGGACAATGAGCAGTTCTTC.

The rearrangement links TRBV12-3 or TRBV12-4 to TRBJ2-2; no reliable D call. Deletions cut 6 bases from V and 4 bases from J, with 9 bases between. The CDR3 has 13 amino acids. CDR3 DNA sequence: TGTGCCAGCAGCCCTACTACCACCGGGGAGCTGTTTTTT. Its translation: CASSPTTTGELFF.

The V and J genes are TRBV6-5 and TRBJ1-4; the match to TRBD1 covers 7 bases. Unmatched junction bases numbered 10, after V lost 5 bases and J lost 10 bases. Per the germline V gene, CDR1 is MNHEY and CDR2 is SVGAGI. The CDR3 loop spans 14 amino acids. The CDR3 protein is CASSAGQLSVKLFF. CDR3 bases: TGTGCCAGCAGTGCGGGACAGCTTTCGGTAAAACTGTTTTTT.

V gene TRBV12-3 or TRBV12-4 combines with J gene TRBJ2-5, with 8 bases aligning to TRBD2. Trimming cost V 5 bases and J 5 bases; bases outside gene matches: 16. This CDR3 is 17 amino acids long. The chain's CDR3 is CASSPRRGETGWETQYF. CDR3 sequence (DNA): TGTGCCAGCAGTCCCCGGCGGGGGGAGACAGGATGGGAGACCCAGTACTTC.

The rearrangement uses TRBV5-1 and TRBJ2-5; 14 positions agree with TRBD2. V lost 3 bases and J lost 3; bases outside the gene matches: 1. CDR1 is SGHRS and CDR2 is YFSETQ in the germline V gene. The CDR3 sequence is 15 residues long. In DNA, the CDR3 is TGCGCCAGCAGCTGGGGACTAGCGGGGGAAGAGACCCAGTACTTC. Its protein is CASSWGLAGEETQYF.

CDR3: CASTLPGLAVYNEQFF. The CDR3 DNA follows: TGTGCCAGCACCCTCCCGGGACTAGCGGTCTACAATGAGCAGTTCTTC. The chain carries TRBV7-2 and TRBJ2-1; 11 bases map to TRBD2. The J segment lost 3 bases and the V segment lost 7 bases, leaving 8 bases of the junction unmatched. Germline CDR1 and CDR2: SGHTA and FQGNSA. The CDR3 totals 16 residues.

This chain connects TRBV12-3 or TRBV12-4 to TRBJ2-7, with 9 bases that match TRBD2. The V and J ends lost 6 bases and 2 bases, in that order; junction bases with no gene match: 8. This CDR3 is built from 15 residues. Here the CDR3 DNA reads TGTGCCAGCAGAATTAGCGGGAGCCCCACCTACGAGCAGTACTTC. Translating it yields CASRISGSPTYEQYF.

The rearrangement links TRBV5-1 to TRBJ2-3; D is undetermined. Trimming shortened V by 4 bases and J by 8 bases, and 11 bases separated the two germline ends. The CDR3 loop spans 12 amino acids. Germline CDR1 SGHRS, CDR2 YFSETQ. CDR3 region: CASSPRLGTQYF. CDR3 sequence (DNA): TGCGCCAGCAGCCCACGACTTGGTACGCAGTATTTT.

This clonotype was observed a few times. CDR3 DNA sequence: TGTGCCAGCAGCTCTAGCGGATTAATCTCTGGGGCCAACGTCCTGACTTTC. This gives the protein CASSSSGLISGANVLTF. This chain uses TRBV12-3 or TRBV12-4 with TRBJ2-6, with 7 positions matching TRBD2. The CDR3 spans 17 residues. The V and J ends lost 6 bases and 0 bases, in that order; junction bases with no gene match: 8.

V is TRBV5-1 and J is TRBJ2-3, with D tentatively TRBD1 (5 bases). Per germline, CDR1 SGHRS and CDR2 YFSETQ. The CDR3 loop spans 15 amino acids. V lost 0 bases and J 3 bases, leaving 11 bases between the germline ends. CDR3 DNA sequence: TGCGCCAGCAGCTTGGAGGGGTTTGCTACAGATACGCAGTATTTT. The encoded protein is CASSLEGFATDTQYF.

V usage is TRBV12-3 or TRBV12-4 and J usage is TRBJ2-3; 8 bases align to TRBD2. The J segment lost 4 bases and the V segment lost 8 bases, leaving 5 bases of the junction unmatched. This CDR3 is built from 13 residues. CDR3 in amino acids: CASALAGADTQYF. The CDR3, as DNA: TGTGCCAGCGCCCTAGCGGGCGCAGATACGCAGTATTTT.

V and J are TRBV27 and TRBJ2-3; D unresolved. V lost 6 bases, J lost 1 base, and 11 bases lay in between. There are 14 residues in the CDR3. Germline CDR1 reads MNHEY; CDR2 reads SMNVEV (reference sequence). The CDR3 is CASSSLDRTDTQYF. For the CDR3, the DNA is TGTGCCAGCAGCTCGTTGGACCGCACAGATACGCAGTATTTT.